This T cell receptor (beta chain) was captured by sequencing in a study of T cell responses to AZD1222 COVID-19 vaccine. Across the study: It was second doses at about 4 or about 12 weeks that were pooled. General observations from the study: Reportedly, nearly half of unique spike TCRs recognized epitopes outside B.1.351/B.1.1.7 mutations.

Turning to this clone: Its antigen is as yet unknown.

TCRdb keeps only in-frame clones here, not all; method: immunoSEQ multiplex PCR. The sample comprises 150,000 to 200,000 clones, approximately 90% of which are singletons, and under 8% rests with the top ten. From germline, CDR1 is LNHDA and CDR2 SQIVND (reference sequence). This CDR3 contains 13 residues. V was trimmed by 4 bases and J by 0 bases, leaving 6 bases between them. This receptor was obtained from an adult in good health. The chain is built from TRBV19 and TRBJ1-2, with D unclear. The input for sequencing was peripheral blood, taken on day 0 of AZD1222 vaccination. CDR3 sequence (DNA): TGTGCCAGTAGTACAGTATCTAACTATGGCTACACCTTC. It yields the protein CASSTVSNYGYTF.